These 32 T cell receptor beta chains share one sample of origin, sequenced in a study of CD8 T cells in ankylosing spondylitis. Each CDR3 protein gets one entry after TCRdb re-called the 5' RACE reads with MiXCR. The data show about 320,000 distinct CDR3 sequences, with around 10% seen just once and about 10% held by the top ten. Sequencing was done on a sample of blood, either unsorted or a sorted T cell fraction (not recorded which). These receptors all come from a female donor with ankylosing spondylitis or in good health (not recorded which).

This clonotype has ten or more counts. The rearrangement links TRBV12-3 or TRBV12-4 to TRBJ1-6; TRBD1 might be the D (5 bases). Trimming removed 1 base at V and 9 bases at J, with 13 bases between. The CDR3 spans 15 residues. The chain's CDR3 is CASSLGAGSSSPLHF. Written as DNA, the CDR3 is TGTGCCAGCAGTTTAGGGGCAGGGTCGAGTTCACCCCTCCACTTT.

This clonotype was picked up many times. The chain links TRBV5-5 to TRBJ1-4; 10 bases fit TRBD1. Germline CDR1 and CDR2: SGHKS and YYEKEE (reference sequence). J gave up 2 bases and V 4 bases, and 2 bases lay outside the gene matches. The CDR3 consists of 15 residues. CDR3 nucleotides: TGTGCCAGCAGCAGACAGGGGGCGACTAATGAAAAACTGTTTTTT. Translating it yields CASSRQGATNEKLFF.

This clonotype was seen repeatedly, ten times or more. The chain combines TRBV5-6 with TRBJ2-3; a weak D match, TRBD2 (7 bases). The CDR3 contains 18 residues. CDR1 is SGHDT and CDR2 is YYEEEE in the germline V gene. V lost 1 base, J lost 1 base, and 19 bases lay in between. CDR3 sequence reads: CASSLFMGGRLGTDTQYF. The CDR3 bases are TGTGCCAGCAGCTTGTTCATGGGGGGGCGATTGGGCACAGATACGCAGTATTTT.

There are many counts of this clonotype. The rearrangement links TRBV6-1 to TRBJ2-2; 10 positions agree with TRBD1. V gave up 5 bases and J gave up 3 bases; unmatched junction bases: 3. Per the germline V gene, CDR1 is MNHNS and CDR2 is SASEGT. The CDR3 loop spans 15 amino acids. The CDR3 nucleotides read TGTGCCAGCAGTACCGGGACAGGGGACACCGGGGAGCTGTTTTTT. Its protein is CASSTGTGDTGELFF.

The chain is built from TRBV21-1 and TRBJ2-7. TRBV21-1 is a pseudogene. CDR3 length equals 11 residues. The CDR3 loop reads CASSGPIEQYF. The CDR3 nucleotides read TGTGCCAGCAGCGGACCGATCGAGCAGTACTTC.

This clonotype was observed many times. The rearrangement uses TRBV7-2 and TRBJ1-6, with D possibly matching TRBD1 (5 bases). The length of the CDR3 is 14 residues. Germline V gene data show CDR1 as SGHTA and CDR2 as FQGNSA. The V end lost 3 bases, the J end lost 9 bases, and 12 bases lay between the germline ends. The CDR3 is CASSFTGTGSPLHF. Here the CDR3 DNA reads TGTGCCAGCAGCTTTACCGGGACGGGTTCACCCCTCCACTTT.

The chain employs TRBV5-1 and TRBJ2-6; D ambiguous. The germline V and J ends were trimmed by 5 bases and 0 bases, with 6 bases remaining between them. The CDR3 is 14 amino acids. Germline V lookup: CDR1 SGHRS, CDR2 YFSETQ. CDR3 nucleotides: TGCGCCAGCAGGCCTTTCTCTGGGGCCAACGTCCTGACTTTC. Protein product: CASRPFSGANVLTF. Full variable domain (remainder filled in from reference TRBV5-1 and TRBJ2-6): KAGVTQTPRYLIKTRGQQVTLSCSPISGHRSVSWYQQTPGQGLQFLFEYFSETQRNKGNFPGRFSGRQFSNSRSEMNVSTLELGDSALYLCASRPFSGANVLTFGAGSRLTVL.

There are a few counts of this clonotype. The CDR3 spells CASNSRPLAGADTQYF. DNA for the CDR3: TGTGCCAGCAACTCCAGGCCCCTAGCGGGGGCAGATACGCAGTATTTT. The chain uses TRBV9 and TRBJ2-3, with TRBD2 identical over 10 bases. V lost 6 bases and J lost 4; bases outside the gene matches: 11. CDR3 length: 16 residues. CDR1 is SGDLS, CDR2 YYNGEE, per germline.

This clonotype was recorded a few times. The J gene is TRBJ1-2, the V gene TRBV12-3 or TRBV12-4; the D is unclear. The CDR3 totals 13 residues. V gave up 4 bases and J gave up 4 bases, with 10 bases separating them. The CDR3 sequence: CASSSQDVYGYTF. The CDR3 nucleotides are TGTGCCAGCAGTTCGCAGGACGTCTATGGCTACACCTTC.

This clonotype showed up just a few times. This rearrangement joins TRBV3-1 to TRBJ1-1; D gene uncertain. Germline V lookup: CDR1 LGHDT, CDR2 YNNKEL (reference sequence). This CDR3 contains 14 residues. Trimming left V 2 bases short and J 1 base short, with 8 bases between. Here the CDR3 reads CASSQIQKNTEAFF. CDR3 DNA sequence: TGTGCCAGCAGCCAAATACAGAAGAACACTGAAGCTTTCTTT.

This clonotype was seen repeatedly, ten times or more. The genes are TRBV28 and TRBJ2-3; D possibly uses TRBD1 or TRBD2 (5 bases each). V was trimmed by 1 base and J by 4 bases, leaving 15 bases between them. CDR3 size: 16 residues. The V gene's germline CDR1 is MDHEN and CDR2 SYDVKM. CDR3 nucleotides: TGTGCCAGCAGTTTATCGTCGGGGACCCGGGCAGATACGCAGTATTTT. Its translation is CASSLSSGTRADTQYF.

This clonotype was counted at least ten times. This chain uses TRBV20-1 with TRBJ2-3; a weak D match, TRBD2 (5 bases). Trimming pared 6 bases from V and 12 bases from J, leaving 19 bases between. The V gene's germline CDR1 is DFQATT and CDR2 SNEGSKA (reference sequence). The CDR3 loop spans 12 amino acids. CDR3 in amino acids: CSALKRSRYQYF. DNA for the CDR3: TGCAGTGCACTAAAGCGGAGTCGCTATCAGTATTTT.

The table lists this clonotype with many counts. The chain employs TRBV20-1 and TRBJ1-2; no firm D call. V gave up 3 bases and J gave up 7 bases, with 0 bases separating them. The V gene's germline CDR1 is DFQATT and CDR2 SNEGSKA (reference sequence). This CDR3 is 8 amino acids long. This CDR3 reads CSASGYTF. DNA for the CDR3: TGCAGTGCTAGTGGCTACACCTTC.

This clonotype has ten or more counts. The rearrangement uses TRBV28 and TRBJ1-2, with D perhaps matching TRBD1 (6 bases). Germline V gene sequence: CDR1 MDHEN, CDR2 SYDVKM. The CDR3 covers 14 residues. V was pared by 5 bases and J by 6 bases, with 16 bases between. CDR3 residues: CASSLTEGGDGYTF. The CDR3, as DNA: TGTGCCAGCAGTCTCACCGAGGGGGGAGATGGCTACACCTTC.

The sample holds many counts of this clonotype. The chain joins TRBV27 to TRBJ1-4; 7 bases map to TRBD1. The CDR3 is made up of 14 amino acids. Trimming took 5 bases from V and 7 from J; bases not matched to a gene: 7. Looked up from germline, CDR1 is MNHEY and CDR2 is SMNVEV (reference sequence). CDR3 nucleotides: TGTGCCAGCAGTGCTAACAGGGGAGGTGAAAAACTGTTTTTT. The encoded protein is CASSANRGGEKLFF. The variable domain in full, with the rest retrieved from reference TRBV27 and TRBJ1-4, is EAQVTQNPRYLITVTGKKLTVTCSQNMNHEYMSWYRQDPGLGLRQIYYSMNVEVTDKGDVPEGYKVSRKEKRNFPLILESPSPNQTSLYFCASSANRGGEKLFFGSGTQLSVL.

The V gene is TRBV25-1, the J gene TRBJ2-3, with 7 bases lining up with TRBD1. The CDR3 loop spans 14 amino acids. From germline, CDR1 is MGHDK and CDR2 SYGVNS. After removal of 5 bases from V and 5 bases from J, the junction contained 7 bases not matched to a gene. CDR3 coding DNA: TGTGCCAGCAGTCCGACAGGGACGCAAGATACGCAGTATTTT. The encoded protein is CASSPTGTQDTQYF.

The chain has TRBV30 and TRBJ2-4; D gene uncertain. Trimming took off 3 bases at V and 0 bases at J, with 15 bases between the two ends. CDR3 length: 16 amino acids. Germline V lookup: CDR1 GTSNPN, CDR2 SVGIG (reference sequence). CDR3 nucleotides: TGTGCCTGGAGGGATTCGTACTCGCTAGCCAAAAACATTCAGTACTTC. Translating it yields CAWRDSYSLAKNIQYF.

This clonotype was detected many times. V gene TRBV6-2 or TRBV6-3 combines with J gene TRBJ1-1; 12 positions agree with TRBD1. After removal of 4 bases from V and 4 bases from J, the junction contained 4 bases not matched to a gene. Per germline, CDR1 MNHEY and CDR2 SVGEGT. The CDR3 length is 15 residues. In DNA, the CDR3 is TGTGCCAGCAGTTGGGGACAGGGGGCGGCCACTGAAGCTTTCTTT. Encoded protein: CASSWGQGAATEAFF.

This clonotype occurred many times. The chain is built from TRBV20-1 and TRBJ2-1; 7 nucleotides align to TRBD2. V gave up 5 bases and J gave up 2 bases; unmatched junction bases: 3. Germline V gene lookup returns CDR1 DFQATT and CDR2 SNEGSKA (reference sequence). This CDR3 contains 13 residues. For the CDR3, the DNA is TGCAGTGCTCGGACTAGTACCTACAATGAGCAGTTCTTC. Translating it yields CSARTSTYNEQFF.

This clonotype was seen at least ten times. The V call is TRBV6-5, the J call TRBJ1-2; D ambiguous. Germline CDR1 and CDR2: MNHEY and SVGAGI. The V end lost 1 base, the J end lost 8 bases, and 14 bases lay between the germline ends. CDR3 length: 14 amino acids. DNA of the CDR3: TGTGCCAGCAGTTACTACCCACAAGAGGGCGGCTACACCTTC. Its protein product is CASSYYPQEGGYTF.

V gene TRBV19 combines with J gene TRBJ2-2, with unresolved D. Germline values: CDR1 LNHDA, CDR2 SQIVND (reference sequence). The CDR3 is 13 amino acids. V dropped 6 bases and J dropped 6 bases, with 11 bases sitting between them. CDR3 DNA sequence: TGTGCCAGTAGCCCCCGGGCGGCCGGGGAGCTGTTTTTT. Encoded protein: CASSPRAAGELFF.

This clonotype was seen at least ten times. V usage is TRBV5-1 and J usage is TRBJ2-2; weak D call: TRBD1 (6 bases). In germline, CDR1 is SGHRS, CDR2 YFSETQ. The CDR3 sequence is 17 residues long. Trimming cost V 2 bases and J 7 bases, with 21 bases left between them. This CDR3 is CASSFSPGARSGGELFF. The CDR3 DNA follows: TGCGCCAGCAGCTTTTCCCCAGGGGCGCGTTCCGGCGGGGAGCTGTTTTTT.

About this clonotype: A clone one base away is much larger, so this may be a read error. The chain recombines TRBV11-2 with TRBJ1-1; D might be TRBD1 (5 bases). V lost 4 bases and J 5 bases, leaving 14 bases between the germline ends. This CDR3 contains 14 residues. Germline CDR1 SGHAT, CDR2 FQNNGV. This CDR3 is CASSSGRGCTEAFF. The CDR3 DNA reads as TGTGCCAGCAGCTCCGGGCGGGGGTGTACTGAAGCTTTCTTT. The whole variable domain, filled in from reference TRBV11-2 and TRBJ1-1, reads EAGVAQSPRYKIIEKRQSVAFWCNPISGHATLYWYQQILGQGPKLLIQFQNNGVVDDSQLPKDRFSAERLKGVDSTLKIQPAKLEDSAVYLCASSSGRGCTEAFFGQGTRLTVV.

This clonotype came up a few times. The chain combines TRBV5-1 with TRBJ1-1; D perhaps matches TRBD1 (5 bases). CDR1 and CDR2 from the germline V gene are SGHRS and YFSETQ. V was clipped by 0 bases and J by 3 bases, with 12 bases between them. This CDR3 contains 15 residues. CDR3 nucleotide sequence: TGCGCCAGCAGCTTGGTTGGGGGGGAGGACACTGAAGCTTTCTTT. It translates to CASSLVGGEDTEAFF.

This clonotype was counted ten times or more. The CDR3 loop reads CASSFGGGPTNTGELFF. CDR3 DNA: TGTGCCAGCAGCTTTGGAGGAGGACCTACGAACACCGGGGAGCTGTTTTTT. V gene TRBV7-9 combines with J gene TRBJ2-2; weak D call: TRBD2 (5 bases). CDR3 length equals 17 residues. In germline, CDR1 is SEHNR, CDR2 FQNEAQ (reference sequence). V lost 3 bases and J lost 0, with 14 bases in between.

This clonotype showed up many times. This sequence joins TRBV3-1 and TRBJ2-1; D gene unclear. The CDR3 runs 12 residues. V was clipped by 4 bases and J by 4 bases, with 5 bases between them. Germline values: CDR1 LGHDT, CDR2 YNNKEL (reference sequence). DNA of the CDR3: TGTGCCAGCAGCCTTCTTTACAATGAGCAGTTCTTC. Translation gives CASSLLYNEQFF.

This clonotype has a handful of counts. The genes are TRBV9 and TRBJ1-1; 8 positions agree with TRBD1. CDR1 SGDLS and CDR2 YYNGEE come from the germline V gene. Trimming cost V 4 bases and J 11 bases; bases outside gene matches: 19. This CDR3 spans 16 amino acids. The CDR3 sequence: CASSPTGTGGSGSAFF. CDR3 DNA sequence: TGTGCCAGCAGCCCCACCGGGACAGGCGGCTCCGGAAGCGCTTTCTTT.

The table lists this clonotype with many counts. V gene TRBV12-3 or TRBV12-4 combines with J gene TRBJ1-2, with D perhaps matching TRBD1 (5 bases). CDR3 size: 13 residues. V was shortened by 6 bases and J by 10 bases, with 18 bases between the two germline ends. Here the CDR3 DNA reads TGTGCCAGCAGCCCCAAGGTTACGGGGGACTACACCTTC. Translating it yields CASSPKVTGDYTF.

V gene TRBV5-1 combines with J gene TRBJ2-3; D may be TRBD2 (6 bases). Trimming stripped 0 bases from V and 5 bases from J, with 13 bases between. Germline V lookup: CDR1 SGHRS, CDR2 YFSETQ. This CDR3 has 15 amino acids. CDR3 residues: CASSLGQLGGDTQYF. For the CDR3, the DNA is TGCGCCAGCAGCTTGGGACAACTGGGAGGAGATACGCAGTATTTT.

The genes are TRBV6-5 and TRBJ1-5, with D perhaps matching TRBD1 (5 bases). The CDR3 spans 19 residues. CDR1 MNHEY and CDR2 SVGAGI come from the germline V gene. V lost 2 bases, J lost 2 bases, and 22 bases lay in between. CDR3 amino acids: CASSYVGTRGEYGNQPQHF. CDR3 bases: TGTGCCAGCAGTTACGTCGGGACCCGGGGCGAATACGGCAATCAGCCCCAGCATTTT.

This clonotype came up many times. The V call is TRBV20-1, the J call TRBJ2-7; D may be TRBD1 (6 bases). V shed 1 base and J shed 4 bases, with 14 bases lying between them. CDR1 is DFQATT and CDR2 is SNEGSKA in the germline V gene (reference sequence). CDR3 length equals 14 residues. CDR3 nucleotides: TGCAGTGCTAGAGGACAGGCGGCAGGTTACGAGCAGTACTTC. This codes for CSARGQAAGYEQYF.

The CDR3 here is CGRREPTGNTIYF. The CDR3 nucleotides are TGCGGAAGAAGGGAACCCACTGGAAACACCATATATTTT. The genes are TRBV20-1 and TRBJ1-3; D is ambiguous. The CDR3 covers 13 residues. The V gene's germline CDR1 is DFQATT and CDR2 SNEGSKA (reference sequence).